This T cell receptor (beta chain) was profiled in a study of blood T cell repertoires in COVID-19 (TCRdb year 2020). With respect to the entire study: Samples from collaborators originated in the United States, Italy and Spain and spanned both the acute and convalescent phases of COVID-19. The material from the prospective study consisted of cDNA or gDNA derived from T cells, B-cell-depleted T cells, or PBMCs. Deeply sampled blood TCRbeta repertoires from subjects exposed to, actively infected with, or recovered from COVID-19 were included in the dataset. The repertoires were released in a freely available public database intended as a resource for research on the immune response to SARS-CoV-2. Samples came from the ongoing ImmuneRACE study (first 160 participants) plus 1,254 subjects from 6 global collaborators. The sample metadata nearly always contained a de-identified subject ID, COVID-19 status, age in years and sex. Where available, HLA class I and class II types were obtained from metadata supplied by the sample provider rather than from assay-based typing. General study outcomes and caveats: Clinical and demographic metadata were provided uncurated, with the amount varying by source and participant.

The germline V gene supplies CDR1 SGHAT and CDR2 FQNNGV. Including cysteine and phenylalanine, the CDR3 has 15 amino acids. Only CDR3 DNA remains: 45 bases, in frame from the first base. Relative to germline, V is 5 bases shorter and J is 0 bases shorter, with 13 bases between their ends. TCRbeta CDR3 regions were amplified from genomic DNA using the immunoSEQ Assay, a bias-controlled multiplex PCR. In the source study's methods: The number of nucleated cells in each sample was estimated by amplification of reference gene primers within the assay. Sequence reads were collapsed and filtered to measure the absolute abundance of every unique TCRbeta CDR3 rearrangement. For each sample, productive Simpson clonality was calculated by taking the square root of Simpson's diversity index across productive rearrangements. In its TCRdb copy, this immuneACCESS table keeps in-frame sequences only and misses some clones. Where compared with another copy, unresolved V genes explain less than half of these, and the others have no known cause. V and J calls and clone size come straight from that table; D and trimming were deduced from the DNA. The sample yields approximately 90,000 clones; more than 80% were counted once. The top ten clonotypes cover approximately 21% of the sample.

Concerning this clone: Its specific antigen is unknown. Per-base quality was not reported, and no clone a single base away is much larger than it.

Whole blood was collected in K2EDTA tubes by collaborating institutions according to the institutions' own protocols. For TCRbeta analysis, collaborators shipped samples as frozen whole blood, isolated PBMCs, or DNA extracted from either of those sample types. The sequenced sample consisted of peripheral blood. The chain employs TRBV11-2 and TRBJ1-2; a weak D assignment points to TRBD1 (5 bases agree). The TCR originated in an elderly woman with acute or convalescent COVID-19. The DNA is as follows: TGTGCCAGCAGCCCACTGGACATACCTAACTATGGCTACACCTTC. The resulting protein is CASSPLDIPNYGYTF.